This T cell receptor (beta chain) originates from a study of vaccination and CD4 T cells after COVID-19. Across the whole study: Comprising six males and four females, the convalescent participants counted two Hispanic individuals among them.

V was clipped by 2 bases and J by 7 bases, with 15 bases between them. The CDR3 spans 14 residues. The V gene's germline CDR1 is SGHTA and CDR2 FQGNSA. Scientists ran DNA taken from cultured CD4+ T cells through the Oncomine TCR Beta short-read assay for sequencing. TCRdb itself ran the PCR reads through MiXCR, one entry per CDR3 protein. Here the sample spans about 7,200 distinct CDR3 sequences, 61% being singletons. About this clonotype: Its specificity is unknown.

Treatment specified: roughly 10-day PBMC culture with coronavirus spike peptide pools or control peptides (ViraFEST assay). Positive PCR results dated from March to December 2020, before the US Alpha, Beta and Delta variants. This sequence originates from a human donor who had recovered from COVID-19. The sample taken for sequencing was CD4+ T cells from blood, cultured in vitro. This chain connects TRBV7-2 to TRBJ2-7; the D gene is possibly TRBD2 (5 bases). CDR3 region: CASSLLAGPGEQYF. CDR3 DNA sequence: TGTGCCAGCAGCTTATTGGCCGGGCCGGGGGAGCAGTACTTC.